This T cell receptor (beta chain) appears in the sequencing data of a study of blood T cells in healthy people across ages. Through a sample-barcoded 5' primer and a J-beta primer mix, a second PCR was run for roughly 7 to 12 cycles. There were at least 2.5 million CDR3-containing paired-end reads obtained from each sample. Each CDR3 protein is one row after TCRdb ran MiXCR on the 5' RACE reads. The sample comprises some 1,000,000 distinct CDR3 sequences, less than 25% of which are singletons, and around 0.75% rests with the top ten. This clonotype was seen ten or more times. The germline CDR1 and CDR2 sequences are LGHNA and YSLEER. The CDR3 runs 15 residues. V gave up 4 bases and J gave up 7 bases; unmatched junction bases: 4. These data are also associated with another study on T cells of mothers and their children.

The clonotype comes from a girl aged 2 to 9 in good health. The gene calls are TRBV4-3 and TRBJ2-1; 13 positions match TRBD2. The sample comprised blood. CDR3 protein: CASSPRLAGGNEQFF. The CDR3 nucleotides are TGCGCCAGCAGCCCCCGACTAGCGGGGGGAAATGAGCAGTTCTTC.